This TCR beta chain is from a study of human T cells and chemical hapten exposure. TCRdb reprocessed the RACE reads via MiXCR and lists one record per CDR3 protein. The sample has about 80,000 distinct CDR3 sequences, approximately 14% seen once; the top ten hold approximately 4.6%. On this clonotype: Its matching antigen is unknown.

Study-level points and caveats: Donors in the study had alopecia, meaning their immune response may differ from healthy people's. The study found expanded TCRs formed significantly more large CDR3 similarity clusters than controls.

As to time point: pre-sensitization, week 0. Treatment specified: therapeutic diphenylcyclopropenone sensitization with weekly scalp DPC. The CDR3 is made up of 12 amino acids. Germline V CDR1 and CDR2: MNHEY, SVGAGI. The V and J ends lost 2 bases and 12 bases respectively, with 8 bases between them. Sequenced here: whole blood, sampled in connection with sensitization to the hapten diphenylcyclopropenone (DPC). The chain joins TRBV6-5 to TRBJ1-6; D remains ambiguous. The sequence came from a woman between 45 and 60 years old with alopecia areata. Some clones in this sample may be carry-over from other donors' samples. The CDR3 sequence is CASSYGALPLHF. The DNA for the CDR3 is TGTGCCAGCAGTTACGGCGCCTTACCCCTCCACTTT.